A single sample gave rise to the 4 T cell receptor beta chains below, sequenced in a study of early T cells in non-severe SARS-CoV-2 infection. TCRdb ran MiXCR on the 5' RACE reads and lists one entry per CDR3 protein. This sample carries about 90,000 distinct CDR3 sequences, around 12% of them seen once, and the ten largest clones take around 4.8%. This sample comprised whole blood, obtained at baseline. The receptors were gathered from an adult who was a healthcare worker with PCR-confirmed SARS-CoV-2 infection or an uninfected control (not recorded which).

This clonotype was found a few times. The rearrangement links TRBV6-6 to TRBJ2-5; the D is unclear. Germline V gene sequence: CDR1 MNHNY, CDR2 SVGAGI (reference sequence). V lost 2 bases to trimming and J lost 2 bases, with 24 bases between them. This CDR3 spans 19 amino acids. The CDR3 reads CASSYAEWEDLPQQETQYF. DNA for the CDR3: TGTGCCAGCAGTTACGCCGAATGGGAAGATCTCCCCCAACAAGAGACCCAGTACTTC.

CDR3: CASRRTGTTEAFF. CDR3 DNA: TGTGCCAGCAGGAGGACAGGAACCACTGAAGCTTTCTTT. The chain combines TRBV12-3 or TRBV12-4 with TRBJ1-1; 7 bases are a match to TRBD1. There are 13 residues in the CDR3. J gave up 4 bases and V 6 bases, and 5 bases lay outside the gene matches.

The V and J genes are TRBV20-1 and TRBJ2-3, with 10 positions matching TRBD2. The CDR3 has 15 amino acids. Losses at the gene ends were 4 bases for V and 2 bases for J; bases not matched to a gene: 6. Germline lookup yields CDR1 DFQATT and CDR2 SNEGSKA (reference sequence). CDR3 nucleotides: TGCAGTGCTATTAGCGGGAGGACCCCCACAGATACGCAGTATTTT. Residues: CSAISGRTPTDTQYF.

This clonotype has just one count. The chain uses TRBV24-1 and TRBJ2-1; 7 bases are a match to TRBD2. Germline loops: CDR1 KGHDR, CDR2 SFDVKD. The J segment lost 6 bases and the V segment lost 4 bases, leaving 8 bases of the junction unmatched. This CDR3 is 15 amino acids long. CDR3 in DNA: TGTGCCACCAGTGACCCACGACTAGCAGGCAATGAGCAGTTCTTC. This sequence encodes CATSDPRLAGNEQFF.